This passage covers 29 T cell receptor beta chains from one sample sequenced in a study of response to subunit inactivated influenza vaccine. Each CDR3 protein gets one entry after TCRdb re-called the RT-PCR reads with MiXCR. This table holds roughly 760,000 distinct CDR3 sequences, about 20% found once. The sample here was PBMCs from blood, taken 5 days after vaccination. The source of these receptors is a man in his fifties who received an inactivated influenza vaccine.

V and J are TRBV5-5 and TRBJ2-5; 11 nucleotides agree with TRBD2. The CDR3 runs to 18 residues. Germline V gene sequence: CDR1 SGHKS, CDR2 YYEKEE (reference sequence). V shed 2 bases and J 2 bases; nucleotides not matched to a gene: 11. CDR3 sequence: CASSFRPAGTSGQETQYF. The CDR3 DNA reads as TGTGCCAGCAGCTTTAGGCCGGCGGGGACTAGCGGACAAGAGACCCAGTACTTC.

The gene calls are TRBV27 and TRBJ1-2, with a weak D call TRBD1 (5 bases). This CDR3 region has 15 residues. Germline CDR1 reads MNHEY; CDR2 reads SMNVEV (reference sequence). Trimming stripped 7 bases from V and 6 bases from J, with 21 bases between. As DNA, the CDR3 is TGTGCCAGCATCCCAACCTGGGGGGGGAGACATGGCTACACCTTC. It codes for CASIPTWGGRHGYTF.

Only a few counts were recorded for this clonotype. CDR3 protein: CSAEYSGRAFFEQFF. As DNA, the CDR3 is TGCAGTGCCGAATACAGCGGGAGGGCCTTTTTTGAGCAGTTCTTC. This chain connects TRBV20-1 to TRBJ2-1, with TRBD2 identical over 10 bases. Germline V gene lookup returns CDR1 DFQATT and CDR2 SNEGSKA (reference sequence). The CDR3 is made up of 15 amino acids. The V segment lost 6 bases and the J segment 9 bases; nucleotides outside the gene matches: 14.

This clonotype was detected only a few times. The chain combines TRBV6-1 with TRBJ2-7; 11 nucleotides align to TRBD1. With V trimmed by 5 bases and J by 2 bases, 11 bases remained unmatched. This CDR3 region has 17 residues. Germline lookup yields CDR1 MNHNS and CDR2 SASEGT. CDR3 nucleotide sequence: TGTGCCAGCAGTCAATTCTCAGGGACAGGGGGGCCCTACGAGCAGTACTTC. It codes for CASSQFSGTGGPYEQYF.

The gene calls are TRBV7-9 and TRBJ2-7; D may be TRBD1 or TRBD2 (5 bases each). Germline assignment: CDR1 SEHNR and CDR2 FQNEAQ (reference sequence). V lost 5 bases, J lost 3 bases, and 11 bases lay in between. There are 13 residues in the CDR3. CDR3 amino acids: CASSQGELYEQYF. The CDR3 nucleotides read TGTGCCAGCAGCCAAGGGGAGCTCTACGAGCAGTACTTC. The entire variable domain, with the rest obtained from reference TRBV7-9 and TRBJ2-7, is as follows: DTGVSQNPRHKITKRGQNVTFRCDPISEHNRLYWYRQTLGQGPEFLTYFQNEAQLEKSRLLSDRFSAERPKGSFSTLEIQRTEQGDSAMYLCASSQGELYEQYFGPGTRLTVT.

This clonotype appeared many times. This chain connects TRBV29-1 to TRBJ2-7; 7 positions agree with TRBD2. J was trimmed by 2 bases and V by 7 bases; bases with no gene match: 11. The CDR3 is 14 residues long. Germline CDR1 reads SQVTM; CDR2 reads ANQGSEA. In nucleotides, the CDR3 is TGCAGCGCCCAACAAGGACTAGGCACCTACGAGCAGTACTTC. The encoded protein is CSAQQGLGTYEQYF.

This clonotype was observed at least ten times. V usage is TRBV12-3 or TRBV12-4 and J usage is TRBJ1-2, with unresolved D. CDR3 length: 13 residues. V lost 2 bases to trimming and J lost 6 bases, with 10 bases between them. The CDR3 loop is CASSLQRRDGYTF. CDR3 nucleotide sequence: TGTGCCAGCAGTTTACAACGTAGGGATGGCTACACCTTC.

In this sample, this clonotype turned up once. The missing conserved phenylalanine or tryptophan at the end of this CDR3 makes a read error likely. The rearrangement links TRBV25-1 to TRBJ2-1, with D possibly being TRBD2 (6 bases). The germline gives CDR1 MGHDK, CDR2 SYGVNS. The V and J ends lost 3 bases and 4 bases respectively, with 10 bases between them. This CDR3 region has 14 residues. The CDR3 reads CASSDGTLYNEQFL. CDR3 coding DNA: TGTGCCAGCAGTGACGGGACTCTTTACAATGAGCAGTTCCTC.

This chain connects TRBV6-2 or TRBV6-3 to TRBJ1-1; a weak D match, TRBD1 (5 bases). The CDR3 is made up of 14 amino acids. The germline V gene has CDR1 MNHEY and CDR2 SVGEGT. V was trimmed by 9 bases and J by 4 bases, leaving 18 bases between them. CDR3 in amino acids: CASLRNGGGTEAFF. The CDR3 DNA reads as TGTGCCAGTCTCCGTAACGGGGGAGGCACTGAAGCTTTCTTT.

J is TRBJ2-3 and V is TRBV12-3 or TRBV12-4; 11 bases agree with TRBD2. The CDR3 is 14 residues long. V lost 6 bases and J lost 3; bases outside the gene matches: 2. The chain's CDR3 is CASRWTSGTDTQYF. DNA of the CDR3: TGTGCCAGCAGGTGGACTAGCGGGACAGATACGCAGTATTTT.

The CDR3 DNA reads TGCGCCAGCAGAAGGTCGACTAGTCATGAGCAGTTCTTC. The encoded protein is CASRRSTSHEQFF. The chain uses TRBV5-1 and TRBJ2-1, with D perhaps matching TRBD2 (6 bases). Deletions cut 5 bases from V and 8 bases from J, with 14 bases between. The CDR3 runs 13 residues. Germline V gene lookup returns CDR1 SGHRS and CDR2 YFSETQ.

This chain joins TRBV6-5 and TRBJ1-2; unclear D gene. Germline-derived CDR1 and CDR2 are MNHEY and SVGAGI. V lost 1 base and J 2 bases, leaving 8 bases between the germline ends. The CDR3 runs 14 residues. This chain's CDR3 is CASSYFGRNYGYTF. CDR3 nucleotides: TGTGCCAGCAGTTACTTTGGCAGGAACTATGGCTACACCTTC.

The chain recombines TRBV9 with TRBJ2-7; the D gene is possibly TRBD2 (5 bases). This CDR3 contains 13 residues. CDR1 is SGDLS and CDR2 is YYNGEE in the germline V gene. V lost 3 bases to trimming and J lost 0 bases, with 7 bases between them. CDR3 protein: CASSGGNSYEQYF. The CDR3 DNA is TGTGCCAGCAGCGGAGGGAACTCCTACGAGCAGTACTTC.

The chain recombines TRBV10-2 with TRBJ2-3; 7 bases align to TRBD2. Germline V gene lookup returns CDR1 WSHSY and CDR2 SAAADI. Germline trimming cut 3 bases from V and 7 bases from J; bases unmatched to any gene: 22. The length of the CDR3 is 19 residues. The chain's CDR3 is CASSDRQGLSGARRYTQYF. The CDR3 DNA reads as TGCGCCAGCAGTGACCGGCAGGGCTTAAGCGGGGCCCGACGATATACGCAGTATTTT.

To note about this clonotype: A junction end diverges from the germline sequence, so it may reflect a read error. The chain is built from TRBV6-1 and TRBJ1-3; maybe TRBD1 (6 bases). Germline values: CDR1 MNHNS, CDR2 SASEGT. The CDR3 is 14 residues long. The CDR3 here is CAGRKTGSGNTIYF. CDR3 DNA: TGTGCCGGCAGAAAGACAGGCTCTGGAAACACCATATATTTT.

This clonotype was counted between two and nine times. The gene calls are TRBV12-3 or TRBV12-4 and TRBJ1-6; D uncertain. Deletions cut 3 bases from V and 7 bases from J, with 4 bases between. This CDR3 contains 12 residues. The CDR3: CASSFENSPLHF. DNA for the CDR3: TGTGCCAGCAGTTTTGAGAATTCACCCCTCCACTTT.

This clonotype was found a few times. V and J are TRBV5-8 and TRBJ1-3; D may be TRBD1 (5 bases). CDR3 size: 15 residues. CDR1 and CDR2 from the germline V gene are SGHTS and YDEGEE. V lost 1 base to trimming and J lost 5 bases, with 13 bases between them. CDR3 protein: CASSLSAGYRNTIYF. Written as DNA, the CDR3 is TGTGCCAGCAGCTTGTCTGCAGGGTACCGAAACACCATATATTTT.

CDR3 sequence reads: CSVDSQGGHEQFF. CDR3 DNA: TGCAGCGTTGATTCACAGGGCGGCCATGAGCAGTTCTTC. V is TRBV29-1 and J is TRBJ2-1, with a tentative D call TRBD1 (6 bases). Deletions cut 3 bases from V and 8 bases from J, with 14 bases between. The CDR3 covers 13 residues. CDR1 is SQVTM, CDR2 ANQGSEA, per germline.

The table lists this clonotype with a few counts. V and J are TRBV6-2 or TRBV6-3 and TRBJ2-1, with a weak D call TRBD2 (5 bases). The CDR3 runs to 12 residues. The germline V gene has CDR1 MNHEY and CDR2 SVGEGT. Trimming stripped 2 bases from V and 7 bases from J, with 6 bases between. CDR3 nucleotides: TGTGCCAGCAGTTACCGGAGGAATGAGCAGTTCTTC. This gives the protein CASSYRRNEQFF.

The J gene is TRBJ2-7, the V gene TRBV20-1; possible D gene TRBD1, 6 bases. Germline values: CDR1 DFQATT, CDR2 SNEGSKA (reference sequence). V lost 0 bases to trimming and J lost 2 bases, with 11 bases between them. The CDR3 consists of 14 residues. CDR3 protein: CSARDTRTAYEQYF. The CDR3, as DNA: TGCAGTGCTAGAGATACCAGGACAGCCTACGAGCAGTACTTC.

The chain is built from TRBV20-1 and TRBJ2-2; 13 bases line up with TRBD2. The CDR3 contains 15 residues. J was trimmed by 6 bases and V by 3 bases; bases with no gene match: 4. CDR1 and CDR2 (germline): DFQATT, SNEGSKA (reference sequence). The CDR3, as DNA: TGCAGTGCTAGGGGGACTAGCGGGGTGGCCGGGGAGCTGTTTTTT. It codes for CSARGTSGVAGELFF.

The chain recombines TRBV12-3 or TRBV12-4 with TRBJ2-7; D is ambiguous. With 9 bases removed from V and 0 bases from J, the gap between germline ends came to 9 bases. The CDR3 has 12 residues. The CDR3: CASGGSSYEQYF. The CDR3, as DNA: TGTGCCAGTGGCGGATCCTCCTACGAGCAGTACTTC.

This clonotype was observed at least ten times. The chain couples TRBV12-3 or TRBV12-4 to TRBJ2-2; D is possibly TRBD2 (5 bases). With 6 bases removed from V and 5 bases from J, the gap between germline ends came to 13 bases. The CDR3 runs to 14 residues. The CDR3 DNA sequence: TGTGCCAGCAGGGGGTCCCGGAGGACCGGGGAGCTGTTTTTT. Its protein is CASRGSRRTGELFF.

This clonotype was picked up many times. The rearrangement uses TRBV12-3 or TRBV12-4 and TRBJ1-3; 7 bases agree with TRBD1. The J segment lost 4 bases and the V segment lost 5 bases, leaving 5 bases of the junction unmatched. The CDR3 has 14 residues. CDR3 nucleotide sequence: TGTGCCAGCAGTCCAGGACAGGCGGGAAACACCATATATTTT. It specifies CASSPGQAGNTIYF.

The gene calls are TRBV12-3 or TRBV12-4 and TRBJ2-1; TRBD2 aligns across 7 bases. The CDR3 consists of 13 residues. Trimming at V came to 7 bases and at J to 2 bases, leaving 2 bases not matched to a gene. The CDR3 nucleotides are TGTGCCAGCACTGGACTAGCCTACAATGAGCAGTTCTTC. It is translated as CASTGLAYNEQFF.

The chain couples TRBV20-1 to TRBJ1-5, with TRBD1 identical over 7 bases. The CDR3 runs 12 residues. V was pared by 6 bases and J by 4 bases, with 3 bases of the junction left unmatched. Germline CDR1 reads DFQATT; CDR2 reads SNEGSKA (reference sequence). CDR3 bases: TGCAGTGCCATGGACAGGAATCAGCCCCAGCATTTT. This translates into CSAMDRNQPQHF.

This clonotype was counted a few times. This chain joins TRBV7-6 and TRBJ2-3; D ambiguous. Germline V CDR1 and CDR2: SGHVS, FNYEAQ. The CDR3 totals 14 residues. Trimming took off 5 bases at V and 7 bases at J, with 16 bases between the two ends. The CDR3 is CASSNGDPANTQYF. In DNA, the CDR3 is TGTGCCAGCAGCAATGGGGATCCTGCAAATACGCAGTATTTT.

The chain carries TRBV28 and TRBJ2-3; D assignment may be TRBD1 or TRBD2 (6 bases each). Deletions cut 7 bases from V and 3 bases from J, with 17 bases between. CDR1 and CDR2 from the germline V gene are MDHEN and SYDVKM. CDR3 length equals 15 residues. As DNA, the CDR3 is TGTGCCAGCATCCCCCGGGGGCGCTTAACAGATACGCAGTATTTT. Translation: CASIPRGRLTDTQYF.

The chain joins TRBV7-3 to TRBJ2-5, with 10 bases fitting TRBD1. J lost 5 bases, V lost 3 bases, and 6 bases had no gene match. Germline loops: CDR1 SGHTA, CDR2 FQGTGA. The CDR3 has 15 amino acids. Here the CDR3 reads CASSFTGQGLETQYF. The DNA for the CDR3 is TGTGCCAGCAGCTTCACGGGACAGGGGCTGGAGACCCAGTACTTC.